The sequence of this T cell receptor (beta chain) was determined in a study of vaccination effects on CD4 cells after COVID-19. The overall study: After the second dose, samples were taken at median day 72.

The CDR3 extends over 14 amino acids. V was clipped by 3 bases and J by 7 bases; unmatched bases: 2. The germline gives CDR1 SGHRS, CDR2 YFSETQ. Measured with immunoSEQ multiplex PCR; TCRdb has only the in-frame clones, and not every one. The sample contains over 25,000 clones, roughly 85% of which appear only once. In regard to this clone: Its antigen is unknown.

Using viral peptide pools, the ViraFEST assay grew out antigen-specific CD4+ T cells prior to sequencing. CD4+ T cell isolation took place after about nine days of culture. Two-dose BNT162b2 or mRNA-1273 vaccination was given to participants. IL-2 medium supplanted half the medium on days 3 and 7. Sequenced here: CD4+ T cells from PBMCs cultured with HCoV-NL63 spike peptides, sampled after COVID-19 vaccination. The receptor's source is a human donor who received a COVID-19 vaccine. Some clones in this sample may be carry-over from other donors' samples. The J gene is TRBJ1-6, the V gene TRBV5-1, with TRBD1 identical over 9 bases. The CDR3 DNA sequence: TGCGCCAGCAGCTCAGGACAGGGGAATTCACCCCTCCACTTT. Amino acid sequence: CASSSGQGNSPLHF.